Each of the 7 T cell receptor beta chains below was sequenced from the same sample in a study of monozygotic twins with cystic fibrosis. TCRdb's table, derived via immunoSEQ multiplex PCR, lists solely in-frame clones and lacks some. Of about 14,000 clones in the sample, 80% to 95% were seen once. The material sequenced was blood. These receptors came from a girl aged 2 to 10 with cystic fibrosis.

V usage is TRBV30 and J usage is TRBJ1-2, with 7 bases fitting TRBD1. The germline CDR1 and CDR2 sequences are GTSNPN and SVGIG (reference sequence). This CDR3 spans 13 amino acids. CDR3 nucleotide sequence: TGTGCAAGAAGACAGGGCTTATTCTATGGCTACACCTTC. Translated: CARRQGLFYGYTF.

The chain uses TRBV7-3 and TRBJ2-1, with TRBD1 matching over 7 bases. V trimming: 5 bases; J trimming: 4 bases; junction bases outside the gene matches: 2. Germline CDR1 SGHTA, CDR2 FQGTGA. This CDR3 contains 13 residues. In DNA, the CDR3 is TGTGCCAGCAGCCGGGGACAGTACAATGAGCAGTTCTTC. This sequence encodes CASSRGQYNEQFF.

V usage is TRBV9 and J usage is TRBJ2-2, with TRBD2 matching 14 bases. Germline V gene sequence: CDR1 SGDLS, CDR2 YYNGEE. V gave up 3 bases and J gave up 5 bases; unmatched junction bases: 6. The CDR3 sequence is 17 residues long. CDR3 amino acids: CASSGAGLAGVTGELFF. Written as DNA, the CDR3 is TGTGCCAGCAGCGGAGCGGGACTAGCGGGGGTGACCGGGGAGCTGTTTTTT. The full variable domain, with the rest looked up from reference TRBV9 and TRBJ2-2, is DSGVTQTPKHLITATGQRVTLRCSPRSGDLSVYWYQQSLDQGLQFLIQYYNGEERAKGNILERFSAQQFPDLHSELNLSSLELGDSALYFCASSGAGLAGVTGELFFGEGSRLTVL.

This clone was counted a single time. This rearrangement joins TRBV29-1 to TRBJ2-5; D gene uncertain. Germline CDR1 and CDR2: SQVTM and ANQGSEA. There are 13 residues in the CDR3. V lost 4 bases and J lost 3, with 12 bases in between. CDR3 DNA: TGCAGCGTTGTGTGGCTCATTAAAGAGACCCAGTACTTC. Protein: CSVVWLIKETQYF.

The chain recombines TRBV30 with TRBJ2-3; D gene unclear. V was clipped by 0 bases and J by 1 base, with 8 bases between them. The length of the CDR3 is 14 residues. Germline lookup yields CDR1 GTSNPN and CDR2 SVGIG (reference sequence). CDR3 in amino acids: CAWSVPAGTDTQYF. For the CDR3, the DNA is TGTGCCTGGAGTGTACCCGCGGGCACAGATACGCAGTATTTT.

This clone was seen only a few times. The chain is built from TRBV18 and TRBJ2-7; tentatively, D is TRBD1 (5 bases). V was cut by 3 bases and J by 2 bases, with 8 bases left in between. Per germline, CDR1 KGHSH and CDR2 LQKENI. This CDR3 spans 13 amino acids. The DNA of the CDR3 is TGTGCCAGCTCACCTTCAGGGACCTACGAGCAGTACTTC. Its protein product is CASSPSGTYEQYF.

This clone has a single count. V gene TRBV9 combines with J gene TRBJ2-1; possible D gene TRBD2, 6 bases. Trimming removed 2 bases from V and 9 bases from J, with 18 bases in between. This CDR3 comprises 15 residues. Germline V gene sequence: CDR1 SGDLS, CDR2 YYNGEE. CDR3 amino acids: CASSVGLGLPGEQFF. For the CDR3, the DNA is TGTGCCAGCAGCGTGGGCCTGGGACTTCCGGGTGAGCAGTTCTTC. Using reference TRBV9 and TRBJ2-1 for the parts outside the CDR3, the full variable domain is DSGVTQTPKHLITATGQRVTLRCSPRSGDLSVYWYQQSLDQGLQFLIQYYNGEERAKGNILERFSAQQFPDLHSELNLSSLELGDSALYFCASSVGLGLPGEQFFGPGTRLTVL.